This is a list of T cell receptor beta chains from one sample in a study of OX40 agonist ivuxolimab in advanced cancers. Sequenced by immunoSEQ multiplex PCR; TCRdb stores in-frame clones only, minus some. Of approximately 61,000 clones listed, about 88% are singletons. This specimen was CD4+ or CD8+ T cells sorted from blood, taken in a trial of the OX40 agonist ivuxolimab. These receptors were taken from an adult with an advanced solid tumor such as melanoma, head and neck, liver or kidney cancer. CDR3s include the opening cysteine and the closing phenylalanine or tryptophan. Fields, in order: CDR3 protein, CDR3 DNA, CDR3 length, D gene, J gene, V gene, clone size. The D gene is left open where the match is weak. Only part of the rows carry a size: once, few, many, or a class if the clone is expanded.

CASSHTASLDEQYF | TGTGCCAGCAGTCACACAGCCTCCCTAGACGAGCAGTACTTC | 14 | NA | TRBJ2-7 | TRBV28 | NA
CASSFGGVPNEKLFF | TGTGCCAGCAGCTTTGGAGGGGTCCCTAATGAAAAACTGTTTTTT | 15 | NA | TRBJ1-4 | TRBV7-2 | NA
CASSATNTGELFF | TGTGCCAGCAGTGCAACGAACACCGGGGAGCTGTTTTTT | 13 | NA | TRBJ2-2 | TRBV6-4 | NA
CASRGWESNTEAFF | TGTGCCAGCAGAGGGTGGGAGTCGAACACTGAAGCTTTCTTT | 14 | NA | TRBJ1-1 | TRBV27 | NA
CASSVTSGNFNEQYF | TGTGCCAGTAGTGTGACTAGCGGGAACTTTAACGAGCAGTACTTC | 15 | TRBD2 | TRBJ2-7 | TRBV19 | NA
CATSTGSNQPQHF | TGTGCCACCAGCACCGGTAGCAATCAGCCCCAGCATTTT | 13 | NA | TRBJ1-5 | TRBV15 | few
CASSHSSQRGYNEQFF | TGTGCCAGCAGCCACTCCTCCCAGCGGGGTTACAATGAGCAGTTCTTC | 16 | TRBD2 | TRBJ2-1 | TRBV5-4 | once
CASSEGYGYTF | TGTGCCAGCAGTGAAGGGTATGGCTACACCTTC | 11 | NA | TRBJ1-2 | TRBV6-1 | NA
CASSLAETQYF | TGTGCCAGCAGTTTGGCCGAGACCCAGTACTTC | 11 | NA | TRBJ2-5 | TRBV28 | NA
CASSSRRTSGTTYEQYF | TGTGCCAGCAGCTCAAGAAGGACTAGCGGGACCACCTACGAGCAGTACTTC | 17 | TRBD2 | TRBJ2-7 | TRBV7-8 | NA
CASSLDLGDTQYF | TGTGCCAGCAGTCTAGATCTGGGAGATACGCAGTATTTT | 13 | NA | TRBJ2-3 | TRBV7-2 | NA
CASSQDRVSGANVLTF | TGCGCCAGCAGCCAAGATCGCGTCTCTGGGGCCAACGTCCTGACTTTC | 16 | NA | TRBJ2-6 | TRBV4-3 | NA